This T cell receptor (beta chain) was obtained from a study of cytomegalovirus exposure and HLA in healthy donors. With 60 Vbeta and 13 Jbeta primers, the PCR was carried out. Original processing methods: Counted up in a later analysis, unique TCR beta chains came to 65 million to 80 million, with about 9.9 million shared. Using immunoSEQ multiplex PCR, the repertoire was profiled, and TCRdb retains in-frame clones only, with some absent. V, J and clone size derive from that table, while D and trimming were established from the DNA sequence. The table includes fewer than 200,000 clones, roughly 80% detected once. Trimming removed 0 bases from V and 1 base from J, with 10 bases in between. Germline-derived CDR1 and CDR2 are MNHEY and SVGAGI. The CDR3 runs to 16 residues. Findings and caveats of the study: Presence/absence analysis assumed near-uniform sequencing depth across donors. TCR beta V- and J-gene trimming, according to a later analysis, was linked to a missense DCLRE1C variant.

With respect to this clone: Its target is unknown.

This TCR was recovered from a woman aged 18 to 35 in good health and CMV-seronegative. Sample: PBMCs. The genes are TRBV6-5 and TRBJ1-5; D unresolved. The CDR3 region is CASSYSKDTSNQPQHF. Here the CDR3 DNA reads TGTGCCAGCAGTTACTCTAAAGACACCAGCAATCAGCCCCAGCATTTT.